The sequence of this TCR beta chain was determined in a study of control samples from healthy donors and cancer patients (dated by TCRdb to 2020 to 2022). A remark on this clone: Its specific antigen is unknown. Base qualities are not at hand, and no much larger clone is one base apart.

Reading the germline V gene gives CDR1 SGDLS and CDR2 YYNGEE. V is pared back by 0 bases and J by 4 bases, with 11 bases lying between the germline termini. The CDR3 holds 15 amino acids from the cysteine to the phenylalanine. The entry retains the CDR3 DNA only, 45 bases that are in frame from base 1. Libraries were built with the immunoSEQ multiplex PCR assay. The clones in this table, taken by TCRdb from immuneACCESS, are in-frame only. Not every clone is retained; where verified, under half of the shortfall comes from an unresolved V gene, and the cause of the rest is unknown. For this sample there are about 55,000 clones; 90% to 95% appear just once. The top ten clones comprise approximately 2.4% of the sample.

The specimen sequenced was blood. The TCR was taken from a man between 25 and 39 years old in good health. Here the chain combines TRBV9 and TRBJ1-3; TRBD1 might be the D gene, on 6 matching bases. The DNA is as follows: TGTGCCAGCAGCGTAGAGGGGGGATCAGGAAACACCATATATTTT. Translated, this is CASSVEGGSGNTIYF.